The text below deals with one TCR beta chain. The CDR3 consists of 12 residues. V lost 6 bases and J 0 bases, leaving 5 bases between the germline ends. Germline V gene lookup returns CDR1 MNHEY and CDR2 SVGAGI. The repertoire was sequenced with immunoSEQ multiplex PCR; TCRdb's copy has only in-frame clones and lacks some. The profile shows about 140,000 clones, around 88% of them singletons. The sample is drawn from a study of T cell responses to AZD1222 COVID-19 vaccine. The V and J genes are TRBV6-5 and TRBJ1-1; D is undetermined. The source material was peripheral blood, sampled on day 0 of AZD1222 vaccination. This TCR came from an adult in good health. The CDR3 loop is CASRPVNTEAFF. CDR3 sequence (DNA): TGTGCCAGCAGACCCGTGAACACTGAAGCTTTCTTT.